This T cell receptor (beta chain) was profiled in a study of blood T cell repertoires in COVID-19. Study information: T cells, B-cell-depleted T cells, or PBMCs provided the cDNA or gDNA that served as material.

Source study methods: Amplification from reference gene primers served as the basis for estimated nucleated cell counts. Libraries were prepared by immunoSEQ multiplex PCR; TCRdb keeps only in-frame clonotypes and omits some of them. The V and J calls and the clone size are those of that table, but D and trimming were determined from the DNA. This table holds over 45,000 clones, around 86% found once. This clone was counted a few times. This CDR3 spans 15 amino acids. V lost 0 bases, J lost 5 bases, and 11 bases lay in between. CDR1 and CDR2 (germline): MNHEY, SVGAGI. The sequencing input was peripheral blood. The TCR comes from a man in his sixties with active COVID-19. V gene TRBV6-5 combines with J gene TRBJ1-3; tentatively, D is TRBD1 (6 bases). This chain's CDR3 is CASSYSRDNRNTIYF. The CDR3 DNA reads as TGTGCCAGCAGTTACTCCCGGGACAACAGAAACACCATATATTTT.